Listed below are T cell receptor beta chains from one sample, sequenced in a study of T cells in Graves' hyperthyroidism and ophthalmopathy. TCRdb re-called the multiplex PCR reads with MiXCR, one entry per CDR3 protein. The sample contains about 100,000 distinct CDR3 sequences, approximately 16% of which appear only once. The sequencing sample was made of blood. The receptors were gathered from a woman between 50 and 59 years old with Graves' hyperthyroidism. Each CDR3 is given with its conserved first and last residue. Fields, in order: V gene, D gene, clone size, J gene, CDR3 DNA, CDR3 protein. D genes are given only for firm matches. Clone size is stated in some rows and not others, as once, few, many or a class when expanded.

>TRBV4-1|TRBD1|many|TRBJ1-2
TGCGCCAGCAGCGTGTTCCTGGGACAGGGGATCAGTGGCTACACCTTC
CASSVFLGQGISGYTF
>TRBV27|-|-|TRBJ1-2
TGTGCCAGCAGTCGAGGTAACAGACAGGACTATGGCTACACCTTC
CASSRGNRQDYGYTF
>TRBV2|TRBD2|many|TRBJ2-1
TGTGCCAGCAGGAGGACTAGCGGAATCTACAATGAGCAGTTCTTC
CASRRTSGIYNEQFF
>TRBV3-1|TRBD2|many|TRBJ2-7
TGTGCCAGCAGCCAAGGGGGCCTTAGCGGGAGAGGCGAGCAGTACTTC
CASSQGGLSGRGEQYF
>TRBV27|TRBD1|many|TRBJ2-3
TGTGCCAGCAGTCCCCGGACAGGGGACACAGATACGCAGTATTTT
CASSPRTGDTDTQYF
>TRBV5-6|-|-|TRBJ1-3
TGTGCCAGCAGCCTTGGAAACTCTGGAAACACCATATATTTT
CASSLGNSGNTIYF
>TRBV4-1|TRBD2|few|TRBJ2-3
TGCGCCAGCAGCCAAGGGGCGGCGGGAGGCGGAGGTACGCAGTATTTT
CASSQGAAGGGGTQYF
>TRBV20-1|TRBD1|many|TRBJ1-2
TGCAGTGCTGGACAGGGTCCCTCTGGCTACACCTTC
CSAGQGPSGYTF
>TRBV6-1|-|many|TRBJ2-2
TGTGCCAGCAGTTTGGGGGCCTCCTCGGTTGACACCGGGGAGCTGTTTTTT
CASSLGASSVDTGELFF
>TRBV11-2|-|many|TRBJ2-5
TGTGCCAGCAGTTCAGGGGCAGAGACCCAGTACTTC
CASSSGAETQYF
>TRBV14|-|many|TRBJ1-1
TGTGCCAGCAGCCAAGGTCGAGCGACTGAAGCTTTCTTT
CASSQGRATEAFF
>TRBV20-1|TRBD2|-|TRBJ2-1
TGCAGTGCTAGTAAACGGGCTAGCGGGAGTCGAGGTGAGCAGTTCTTC
CSASKRASGSRGEQFF
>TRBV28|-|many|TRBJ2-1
TGTGCCAGCAGTACTACTAGGGGCTTTGATGAGCAGTTCTTC
CASSTTRGFDEQFF
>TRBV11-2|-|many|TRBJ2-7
TGTGCCAGCAGCGACCGAGGCGGCGGAAACCCCTACGAGCAGTACTTC
CASSDRGGGNPYEQYF
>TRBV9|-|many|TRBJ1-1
TGTGCCAGCAGCGTTACCGGGACAACAAGCACTGAAGCTTTCTTT
CASSVTGTTSTEAFF
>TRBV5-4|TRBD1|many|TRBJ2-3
TGTGCCAGCAGCTTGGGCCCGGGACAGGGGAACACAGATACGCAGTATTTT
CASSLGPGQGNTDTQYF
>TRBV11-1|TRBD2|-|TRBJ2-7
TGTGCCAGCAGCTTAGGAAGCGGGAGGGCCGGCGAGCAGTACTTC
CASSLGSGRAGEQYF
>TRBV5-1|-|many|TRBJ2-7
TGCGCCAGCAGCCAGCCGGACCTCTACGAGCAGTACTTC
CASSQPDLYEQYF
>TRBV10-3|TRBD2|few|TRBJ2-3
TGTGCCATCAGGACTAGCGGCAGTATGGATACGCAGTATTTT
CAIRTSGSMDTQYF
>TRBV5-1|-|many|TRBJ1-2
TGCGCCAGCAGCTTGGTTGGGCGGGACGGCTACACCTTC
CASSLVGRDGYTF
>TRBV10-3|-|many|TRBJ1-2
TGTGCCATCAGTGCCCCCCCCGGAAGCTACACCTTC
CAISAPPGSYTF
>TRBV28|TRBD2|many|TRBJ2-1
TGTGCCAGCAGCCACCCGACTAGCGGATTCTACAATGAGCAGTTCTTC
CASSHPTSGFYNEQFF